These 19 T cell receptor beta chains originate from one sample sequenced in a study of long-term antiretroviral therapy in people with HIV (dated by TCRdb to 2021 to 2024). The immunoSEQ hsTCRB v3.0 assay was used at survey level resolution to sequence the TRB variable region. TCRdb retrieved this table from immuneACCESS and kept in-frame rearrangements only. Not all clones are present; in checked studies, unresolved V genes account for under half, and no reason is known for the remainder. In this sample the table shows over 40,000 clones, 90% to 95% of which occur a single time. About 3% of the sample is in the top ten clones. The sample consisted of unsorted PBMCs, taken 3.7 years after starting antiretroviral therapy. The receptors shown here come from a woman aged 50 to 60 with HIV.

The chain employs TRBV6-5 and TRBJ2-1; D remains unclear. The CDR3 consists of 14 residues. Trimming removed 6 bases at V and 2 bases at J, with 11 bases between. CDR1 and CDR2 from the germline V gene are MNHEY and SVGAGI. The CDR3 protein is CASRNRATYNEQFF. CDR3 nucleotides: TGTGCCAGCAGGAACCGCGCGACCTACAATGAGCAGTTCTTC.

The V gene is TRBV9, the J gene TRBJ2-1, with 11 nucleotides matching TRBD1. Trimming took 0 bases from V and 7 from J; bases not matched to a gene: 9. This CDR3 region has 17 residues. The V gene's germline CDR1 is SGDLS and CDR2 YYNGEE. CDR3 amino acids: CASSVEGQGAKRNEQFF. For the CDR3, the DNA is TGTGCCAGCAGCGTAGAAGGACAGGGGGCAAAAAGGAATGAGCAGTTCTTC. The full variable domain, in which reference TRBV9 and TRBJ2-1 provide the parts outside the CDR3, is DSGVTQTPKHLITATGQRVTLRCSPRSGDLSVYWYQQSLDQGLQFLIQYYNGEERAKGNILERFSAQQFPDLHSELNLSSLELGDSALYFCASSVEGQGAKRNEQFFGPGTRLTVL.

The chain carries TRBV19 and TRBJ2-5; possible D gene TRBD2, 7 bases. This CDR3 contains 14 residues. Germline CDR1 LNHDA, CDR2 SQIVND (reference sequence). The germline V and J ends were trimmed by 3 bases and 2 bases, with 10 bases remaining between them. CDR3 coding DNA: TGTGCCAGTAGTATGGGAGGGGGGCAAGAGACCCAGTACTTC. This gives the protein CASSMGGGQETQYF.

A few counts support this clone. V usage is TRBV4-2 and J usage is TRBJ1-6; 11 nucleotides align to TRBD1. The CDR3 length is 15 residues. CDR1 is LGHNA, CDR2 YNFKEQ, per germline. J gave up 9 bases and V 1 base, and 2 bases lay outside the gene matches. CDR3 nucleotide sequence: TGTGCCAGCAGCCAAGGGACAGGGGGCTCTTCACCCCTCCACTTT. Translating gives CASSQGTGGSSPLHF.

The chain recombines TRBV2 with TRBJ2-2, with unresolved D. The CDR3 is 16 residues long. Trimming shortened V by 1 base and J by 2 bases, and 11 bases separated the two germline ends. Looked up from germline, CDR1 is SNHLY and CDR2 is FYNNEI. CDR3 loop: CASSEDLGANTGELFF. The CDR3 DNA reads TGTGCCAGCAGTGAAGATTTAGGAGCTAACACCGGGGAGCTGTTTTTT.

This chain joins TRBV5-1 and TRBJ2-6, with D possibly being TRBD1 (7 bases). From germline, CDR1 is SGHRS and CDR2 YFSETQ. The CDR3 spans 18 residues. Trimming stripped 3 bases from V and 4 bases from J, with 20 bases between. CDR3 nucleotide sequence: TGCGCCAGCAGCTCCAGGGGGACAACTAGCCCGGGGGCCAACGTCCTGACTTTC. Translating it yields CASSSRGTTSPGANVLTF.

This clone has just one count. The rearrangement joins TRBV6-5 to TRBJ2-7, with D tentatively TRBD1 or TRBD2 (6 bases each). V gave up 2 bases and J gave up 2 bases, with 13 bases separating them. The V gene's germline CDR1 is MNHEY and CDR2 SVGAGI. The CDR3 is made up of 15 amino acids. The CDR3 sequence: CASSYLPGAAYEQYF. The CDR3 DNA reads TGTGCCAGCAGTTACCTCCCGGGGGCCGCCTACGAGCAGTACTTC.

The genes are TRBV30 and TRBJ2-7; D ambiguous. The V gene lost 2 bases and the J gene lost 12 bases, with 14 bases spanning the gap. Germline V gene sequence: CDR1 GTSNPN, CDR2 SVGIG (reference sequence). The CDR3 is made up of 11 amino acids. The CDR3 coding sequence is TGTGCCTGGAGTCTAGACACAGTAGGGTACTTC. It codes for CAWSLDTVGYF.

The chain carries TRBV5-4 and TRBJ2-2; the D is unclear. Germline assignment: CDR1 SGHNT and CDR2 YYREEE (reference sequence). Between the trimmed V and J ends, which lost 4 bases and 1 base, there was a span of 2 bases. CDR3 length: 12 amino acids. The CDR3: CASSRNTGELFF. The CDR3 nucleotides are TGTGCCAGCAGCCGGAACACCGGGGAGCTGTTTTTT.

V gene TRBV6-5 combines with J gene TRBJ2-7; weak D call: TRBD1 (6 bases). From germline, CDR1 is MNHEY and CDR2 SVGAGI. V was clipped by 2 bases and J by 3 bases, with 11 bases between them. This CDR3 contains 14 residues. The DNA of the CDR3 is TGTGCCAGCAGTTACGGGCAGGGGAACTACGAGCAGTACTTC. It yields the protein CASSYGQGNYEQYF.

V gene TRBV27 combines with J gene TRBJ2-7; TRBD1 agrees at 12 bases. The CDR3 sequence is 16 residues long. J lost 2 bases, V lost 1 base, and 3 bases had no gene match. Germline CDR1 MNHEY, CDR2 SMNVEV (reference sequence). CDR3: CASSLLGQGATYEQYF. For the CDR3, the DNA is TGTGCCAGCAGTTTATTGGGACAGGGGGCCACCTACGAGCAGTACTTC.

This chain uses TRBV5-1 with TRBJ2-5, with 8 nucleotides matching TRBD1. The CDR3 consists of 15 residues. Germline CDR1 SGHRS, CDR2 YFSETQ. V shed 3 bases and J 5 bases; nucleotides not matched to a gene: 9. In DNA, the CDR3 is TGCGCCAGCAGCTCCGCCCAGGGGGCAGGGGAGACCCAGTACTTC. Translation gives CASSSAQGAGETQYF.

The CDR3 protein is CASSQPPRGTGELFF. CDR3 DNA: TGCGCCAGCAGCCAGCCACCCCGAGGGACCGGGGAGCTGTTTTTT. V gene TRBV4-3 combines with J gene TRBJ2-2, with a tentative D call TRBD2 (5 bases). CDR3 length: 15 amino acids. Germline-derived CDR1 and CDR2 are LGHNA and YSLEER. The germline V and J ends were trimmed by 3 bases and 5 bases, with 13 bases remaining between them.

V is TRBV2 and J is TRBJ1-2; D call uncertain. This CDR3 comprises 14 residues. V gave up 0 bases and J gave up 4 bases, with 9 bases separating them. CDR1 and CDR2 (germline): SNHLY, FYNNEI. CDR3 bases: TGTGCCAGCAGTGAAGCTCGAACCATCTATGGCTACACCTTC. It translates to CASSEARTIYGYTF. The variable domain in full, with the rest retrieved from reference TRBV2 and TRBJ1-2, is EPEVTQTPSHQVTQMGQEVILRCVPISNHLYFYWYRQILGQKVEFLVSFYNNEISEKSEIFDDQFSVERPDGSNFTLKIRSTKLEDSAMYFCASSEARTIYGYTFGSGTRLTVV.

The V call is TRBV9, the J call TRBJ2-3, with a possible D match to TRBD2 (9 bases). The V gene lost 3 bases and the J gene lost 2 bases, with 31 bases spanning the gap. Germline CDR1 is SGDLS and CDR2 is YYNGEE. The CDR3 length is 21 residues. CDR3: CASSEPRDRIFSGGHTDTQYF. CDR3 in DNA: TGTGCCAGCAGCGAACCCAGGGACAGGATTTTTAGCGGGGGACACACAGATACGCAGTATTTT.

The chain is built from TRBV15 and TRBJ2-7; no clear D. The V end was cut by 3 bases, the J end by 6 bases, with 15 bases between. The CDR3 sequence is 14 residues long. Germline lookup yields CDR1 LNHNV and CDR2 YYDKDF (reference sequence). In DNA form, the CDR3 reads TGTGCCACCAGCAGGGCTTTTGGGGTCCGCGAGCAGTACTTC. Its translation is CATSRAFGVREQYF.

The chain uses TRBV5-1 and TRBJ2-5; 11 bases are a match to TRBD2. J was trimmed by 2 bases and V by 2 bases; bases with no gene match: 5. The CDR3 spans 16 residues. Looked up from germline, CDR1 is SGHRS and CDR2 is YFSETQ. Here the CDR3 DNA reads TGCGCCAGCAGCTTTGGTCTAGCGGGGGGTCAAGAGACCCAGTACTTC. Its protein product is CASSFGLAGGQETQYF.

In regard to this clone: Mismatch with germline at one junction end may stem from a read error. The chain links TRBV7-7 to TRBJ2-5, with TRBD2 matching 10 bases. Germline V gene sequence: CDR1 SSHAT, CDR2 FNYEAQ (reference sequence). CDR3 length equals 13 residues. Here the CDR3 reads CASSQTSGETQYF. The CDR3 nucleotides are TGTGCTAGCAGCCAGACTAGCGGGGAGACCCAGTACTTC.

The rearrangement links TRBV12-5 to TRBJ1-2; D is undetermined. The V gene lost 1 base and the J gene lost 8 bases, with 8 bases spanning the gap. Germline CDR1 reads LGHNT; CDR2 reads FRNRAP. The CDR3 extends over 12 amino acids. As DNA, the CDR3 is TGTGCTAGTGGTTTGGAGAGTCGCGGCTACACCTTC. As protein: CASGLESRGYTF. The whole variable domain, remainder taken from reference TRBV12-5 and TRBJ1-2, is DARVTQTPRHKVTEMGQEVTMRCQPILGHNTVFWYRQTMMQGLELLAYFRNRAPLDDSGMPKDRFSAEMPDATLATLKIQPSEPRDSAVYFCASGLESRGYTFGSGTRLTVV.